This TCR beta chain came from a study of beta chain features in type 1 diabetes. General study findings and limits: VDJ junctions sequenced from type 1 diabetes patients showed fewer insertions and more deletions.

cDNA synthesis used the whole RNA isolate, giving expressed TCRB sequences. Profiling relied on immunoSEQ multiplex PCR, and the TCRdb table lists in-frame clones only, not all of them. The table includes hundreds of thousands of clones, 15% to 18% detected once. Turning to this clone: Its antigen is currently unknown.

V lost 3 bases and J lost 0; bases outside the gene matches: 5. Per the germline V gene, CDR1 is MGHRA and CDR2 is YSYEKL. The CDR3 has 15 amino acids. The chain links TRBV4-1 to TRBJ2-7, with 7 bases aligning to TRBD1. The material sequenced was naive CD4+ T cells from blood. The receptor's source is a young man in good health. The DNA for the CDR3 is TGCGCCAGCAGCCAGCCCGACAGGGTCTCCTACGAGCAGTACTTC. This encodes CASSQPDRVSYEQYF.